This T cell receptor beta chain was documented in a study of radiotherapy plus CTLA-4 blockade in lung cancer. Study as a whole: More than 15% of patients responded objectively, and roughly 30% achieved disease control.

Study-level results: Blood-borne expansion of tumor-derived TCR clones followed radiotherapy plus ipilimumab.

TCRdb keeps only in-frame clones here, not all; method: immunoSEQ multiplex PCR. The sample has 35,000 or so clones; around 85% are singletons. This clone was detected only once. Its matching antigen is unknown. Chemo-refractory metastatic non-small-cell lung cancer patients underwent focal radiation alongside CTLA-4 blockade with ipilimumab. The TCR sequence derives from a human donor with non-small cell lung cancer who had stable disease on radiotherapy plus ipilimumab. Here the sequenced sample was peripheral blood, taken from a patient treated with radiotherapy plus ipilimumab.

CDR3 sequence (DNA): TGTGCCAGCTCACGACTACTAGCGGGAGGACAAGAGACCCAGTACTTC. It yields the protein CASSRLLAGGQETQYF. V is TRBV18 and J is TRBJ2-5; 12 positions agree with TRBD2. Germline CDR1 is KGHSH and CDR2 is LQKENI. This CDR3 contains 16 residues. V shed 4 bases, J shed 2 bases, and the junction held 5 bases outside the gene matches. The variable domain in full, with the rest retrieved from reference TRBV18 and TRBJ2-5, is NAGVMQNPRHLVRRRGQEARLRCSPMKGHSHVYWYRQLPEEGLKFMVYLQKENIIDESGMPKERFSAEFPKEGPSILRIQQVVRGDSAAYFCASSRLLAGGQETQYFGPGTRLLVL.